The T cell receptor (beta chain) under discussion was sequenced for a study of T cells in Graves' hyperthyroidism and ophthalmopathy. General study results and limits: Stable hyperthyroidism and ophthalmopathy were separated using 13 V-J signatures. Most thyroid clonotypes expanded above 0.001 appeared in blood too.

Amplification yielded TCR beta CDR3 regions, with RNA transcripts as the source. HTBI primers drove first-round RT-PCR of the TCR CDR3. A single record per CDR3 protein comes from TCRdb applying MiXCR to the multiplex PCR reads. The data hold roughly 840,000 distinct CDR3 sequences, with about two fifths observed a single time. This clonotype was picked up a small number of times. Antigen unknown. V lost 4 bases and J lost 3; bases outside the gene matches: 6. This CDR3 comprises 14 residues. CDR1 is SGDLS and CDR2 is YYNGEE in the germline V gene. The receptor was isolated from a man between 18 and 35 years old with Graves' hyperthyroidism. The chain combines TRBV9 with TRBJ1-1; 7 bases fit TRBD1. The sample comprised blood. CDR3 DNA sequence: TGTGCCAGCAGCCCCCCAGGGGGGGACACTGAAGCTTTCTTT. Encoded protein: CASSPPGGDTEAFF.